The 26 T cell receptor beta chains reported below all come from one sample, sequenced in a study of blood T cells in healthy people across ages. Through a sample-barcoded 5' primer and a J-beta primer mix, a second PCR was run for 7 to 11 cycles. TCRdb re-derived calls from the 5' RACE reads in MiXCR, one entry per CDR3 protein. The top ten hold roughly 24% of the sample, which has nearly 800,000 distinct CDR3 sequences, 56% seen once. The sequenced material came from blood. These receptors were taken from a man aged 35 to 55 in good health.

This chain links TRBV20-1 with TRBJ2-3; no firm D call. Per the germline V gene, CDR1 is DFQATT and CDR2 is SNEGSKA (reference sequence). The germline V and J ends were trimmed by 3 bases and 6 bases, with 10 bases remaining between them. The CDR3 covers 12 residues. CDR3 in amino acids: CSARGRADTQYF. DNA for the CDR3: TGCAGTGCTAGGGGCCGGGCGGATACGCAGTATTTT.

The chain combines TRBV20-1 with TRBJ1-5; TRBD1 is a possible D gene (5 bases). Germline values: CDR1 DFQATT, CDR2 SNEGSKA (reference sequence). Trimming left V 6 bases short and J 1 base short, with 13 bases between. There are 14 residues in the CDR3. The CDR3 DNA sequence: TGCAGTGCCGGGGGGGGTTCGAGCAATCAGCCCCAGCATTTT. Translation: CSAGGGSSNQPQHF.

The chain joins TRBV20-1 to TRBJ2-7, with D unclear. V was clipped by 3 bases and J by 2 bases, with 11 bases between them. Germline values: CDR1 DFQATT, CDR2 SNEGSKA (reference sequence). The CDR3 loop spans 13 amino acids. CDR3: CSARSGGAYEQYF. In DNA, the CDR3 is TGCAGTGCTAGGAGTGGCGGTGCCTACGAGCAGTACTTC.

This clonotype was seen just once. The rearrangement joins TRBV20-1 to TRBJ2-3, with a possible D match to TRBD2 (6 bases). Deletions cut 8 bases from V and 0 bases from J, with 18 bases between. The CDR3 runs to 15 residues. Germline assignment: CDR1 DFQATT and CDR2 SNEGSKA (reference sequence). The CDR3 nucleotides are TGCAGTACCCGCCCGGACTACCCTAGCACAGATACGCAGTATTTT. Protein: CSTRPDYPSTDTQYF.

This CDR3 reads CSARPPGEGATEAFF. The CDR3 region has the DNA TGCAGTGCTAGACCCCCGGGAGAGGGGGCGACTGAAGCTTTCTTT. This chain links TRBV20-1 with TRBJ1-1; 7 nucleotides line up with TRBD1. Germline values: CDR1 DFQATT, CDR2 SNEGSKA (reference sequence). V dropped 2 bases and J dropped 5; count of bases not matched to a gene: 11. This CDR3 comprises 15 residues.

The chain recombines TRBV6-1 with TRBJ2-7; either TRBD1 or TRBD2 may supply D (5 bases each). V lost 5 bases, J lost 0 bases, and 20 bases lay in between. Germline V gene lookup returns CDR1 MNHNS and CDR2 SASEGT. CDR3 length: 17 amino acids. CDR3 bases: TGTGCCAGCAGTCTCGCTAAGACCGGGACCGTCTCCTACGAGCAGTACTTC. This translates into CASSLAKTGTVSYEQYF.

The chain is built from TRBV11-2 and TRBJ2-7, with 7 bases identical to TRBD1. Germline CDR1 and CDR2: SGHAT and FQNNGV. Germline trimming cut 3 bases from V and 1 base from J; bases unmatched to any gene: 6. The CDR3 contains 15 residues. CDR3 in amino acids: CASSFEGAASYEQYF. The CDR3 DNA reads as TGTGCCAGCAGCTTTGAGGGGGCAGCGTCCTACGAGCAGTACTTC.

This sequence joins TRBV30 and TRBJ2-5; D is unclear. Germline V gene data show CDR1 as GTSNPN and CDR2 as SVGIG (reference sequence). V gave up 0 bases and J gave up 4 bases, with 3 bases separating them. This CDR3 contains 11 residues. The CDR3 loop is CAWSVGETQYF. CDR3 DNA sequence: TGTGCCTGGAGTGTCGGAGAGACCCAGTACTTC. Filled out from reference TRBV30 and TRBJ2-5, the complete variable domain reads SQTIHQWPATLVQPVGSPLSLECTVEGTSNPNLYWYRQAAGRGLQLLFYSVGIGQISSEVPQNLSASRPQDRQFILSSKKLLLSDSGFYLCAWSVGETQYFGPGTRLLVL.

The chain links TRBV20-1 to TRBJ2-7; TRBD2 matches 9 bases. CDR1 is DFQATT, CDR2 SNEGSKA, per germline (reference sequence). J was trimmed by 5 bases and V by 1 base; bases with no gene match: 18. There are 18 residues in the CDR3. The CDR3 nucleotides read TGCAGTGCTAGAGCCTATGGAACCTCTAGCGGGAACCCCCACGAGCAGTACTTC. Protein product: CSARAYGTSSGNPHEQYF.

Notes on this clonotype: This may come from a read error, since a much larger clone is one base off. J is TRBJ2-7 and V is TRBV28; possibly TRBD2 for D (6 bases). This CDR3 has 13 amino acids. In germline, CDR1 is MDHEN, CDR2 SYDVKM. The CDR3 loop is CASSFSGDHYGFF. In DNA, the CDR3 is TGTGCCAGCAGTTTTTCGGGGGACCACTATGGGTTCTTC.

The V gene is TRBV20-1, the J gene TRBJ2-1; 7 bases line up with TRBD1. Germline CDR1 DFQATT, CDR2 SNEGSKA (reference sequence). The CDR3 covers 12 residues. Trimming cost V 7 bases and J 4 bases; bases outside gene matches: 4. This CDR3 reads CSGQGVYNEQFF. In nucleotides, the CDR3 is TGCAGTGGACAGGGTGTATACAATGAGCAGTTCTTC.

The chain has TRBV20-1 and TRBJ2-7, with D uncertain. Germline V gives CDR1 DFQATT, CDR2 SNEGSKA (reference sequence). CDR3 length: 11 residues. Trimming left V 4 bases short and J 3 bases short, with 7 bases between. CDR3 in DNA: TGCAGTGCTATCTGGGGCTACGAGCAGTACTTC. It yields the protein CSAIWGYEQYF.

This chain uses TRBV3-1 with TRBJ2-2; unclear D gene. CDR3 length: 15 amino acids. The germline V gene has CDR1 LGHDT and CDR2 YNNKEL (reference sequence). V was cut by 4 bases and J by 3 bases, with 12 bases left in between. The CDR3, as DNA: TGTGCCAGCAGCCTCATCCCGGTTCACACCGGGGAGCTGTTTTTT. Amino acids: CASSLIPVHTGELFF.

In its sample, this clonotype was seen once. A much more abundant neighbour one base away suggests this may be a read error. The rearrangement links TRBV16 to TRBJ2-7; D is unresolved. Deletions cut 3 bases from V and 3 bases from J, with 12 bases between. This CDR3 contains 14 residues. Germline V gene lookup returns CDR1 KGHSY and CDR2 FQNENV. The CDR3 nucleotides are TGTGCCAGCAGCCATCCCCTAGTAGACTACGAGCAGTACTTC. This translates into CASSHPLVDYEQYF.

This clonotype occurred a few times. The chain uses TRBV9 and TRBJ2-4; TRBD2 matches at 11 bases. The DNA end favors TRBJ2-7, so the J call may be wrong. CDR3 length equals 16 residues. Germline V gives CDR1 SGDLS, CDR2 YYNGEE. The CDR3 coding sequence is TGTGCCAGCAGCCCGAACCTTAGCGGGAGGGCCGCCGAGCAGTACTTC. Amino acid sequence: CASSPNLSGRAAEQYF.

This clonotype turned up a few times. The V and J genes are TRBV20-1 and TRBJ2-2; D is perhaps TRBD1 (6 bases). The ends were cut back, 6 bases at V and 1 base at J, with 24 bases in the middle. Germline CDR1 is DFQATT and CDR2 is SNEGSKA (reference sequence). The CDR3 runs to 18 residues. The CDR3 DNA is TGCAGTGCCGAGATAGCCCAAAGGACAGCAAAGAACACCGGGGAGCTGTTTTTT. It encodes CSAEIAQRTAKNTGELFF.

CDR3 nucleotide sequence: TGTGCCAGCAACGGGCGGAGGACAGATACGCAGTATTTT. Translation gives CASNGRRTDTQYF. This sequence joins TRBV28 and TRBJ2-3, with TRBD2 as a possible D gene (5 bases). The CDR3 contains 13 residues. Germline CDR1 MDHEN, CDR2 SYDVKM. V was shortened by 7 bases and J by 3 bases, with 11 bases between the two germline ends.

The J gene is TRBJ2-3, the V gene TRBV7-2, with 7 bases identical to TRBD2. CDR3 length: 16 residues. Germline V lookup: CDR1 SGHTA, CDR2 FQGNSA. The V segment lost 2 bases and the J segment 1 base; nucleotides outside the gene matches: 6. CDR3 in DNA: TGTGCCAGCAGCTTATTTCTAGCGGAAGGCACAGATACGCAGTATTTT. As protein: CASSLFLAEGTDTQYF.

The CDR3 nucleotides read TGTGCCAGCACCCGGGACAGGGCGAACTCCTACGAGCAGTACTTC. This gives the protein CASTRDRANSYEQYF. This sequence joins TRBV6-6 and TRBJ2-7, with 9 bases identical to TRBD1. The junction had 7 bases not matched to a gene; V was cut back by 7 bases and J by 0 bases. This CDR3 is 15 amino acids long. Germline V gives CDR1 MNHNY, CDR2 SVGAGI (reference sequence).

The chain couples TRBV7-2 to TRBJ2-4, with D possibly being TRBD1 or TRBD2 (5 bases each). Trimming pared 7 bases from V and 13 bases from J, leaving 26 bases between. CDR3 length: 15 residues. Germline loops: CDR1 SGHTA, CDR2 FQGNSA. Here the CDR3 reads CASMPTGTQGWEQYF. The CDR3 DNA sequence: TGTGCCAGCATGCCTACCGGGACCCAAGGTTGGGAGCAGTACTTC.

The CDR3, as DNA: TGCAGTGCTGTGGCAGGGGACGCCAAAAACATTCAGTACTTC. Translation gives CSAVAGDAKNIQYF. The genes are TRBV20-1 and TRBJ2-4, with D tentatively TRBD1 (6 bases). The CDR3 is 14 residues long. The V end was cut by 5 bases, the J end by 1 base, with 12 bases between. In germline, CDR1 is DFQATT, CDR2 SNEGSKA (reference sequence).

CDR3 in amino acids: CASTATGLGRSGANVLTF. In nucleotides, the CDR3 is TGTGCCAGCACCGCAACAGGTCTTGGACGCTCCGGGGCCAACGTCCTGACTTTC. This chain links TRBV28 with TRBJ2-6, with D tentatively TRBD1 (5 bases). This CDR3 comprises 18 residues. V lost 7 bases, J lost 4 bases, and 23 bases lay in between. The germline V gene encodes CDR1 MDHEN and CDR2 SYDVKM. Complete variable domain (other parts from reference TRBV28 and TRBJ2-6): DVKVTQSSRYLVKRTGEKVFLECVQDMDHENMFWYRQDPGLGLRLIYFSYDVKMKEKGDIPEGYSVSREKKERFSLILESASTNQTSMYLCASTATGLGRSGANVLTFGAGSRLTVL.

This clonotype was seen just once. This rearrangement joins TRBV20-1 to TRBJ2-3; 10 positions agree with TRBD1. In germline, CDR1 is DFQATT, CDR2 SNEGSKA (reference sequence). V dropped 6 bases and J dropped 4; count of bases not matched to a gene: 7. This CDR3 spans 14 amino acids. In DNA, the CDR3 is TGCAGTGCACGAGACAGGGGGCGTGCAGATACGCAGTATTTT. This codes for CSARDRGRADTQYF.

This chain joins TRBV3-1 and TRBJ2-1; D is possibly TRBD1 (5 bases). V was clipped by 1 base and J by 6 bases, with 7 bases between them. Germline values: CDR1 LGHDT, CDR2 YNNKEL (reference sequence). The CDR3 runs to 13 residues. CDR3 loop: CASSQARANEQFF. CDR3 DNA sequence: TGTGCCAGCAGCCAAGCCAGGGCCAATGAGCAGTTCTTC.

This clonotype was counted only a few times. The J gene is TRBJ1-2, the V gene TRBV27, with D uncertain. This CDR3 is 16 amino acids long. The germline CDR1 and CDR2 sequences are MNHEY and SMNVEV (reference sequence). Trimming removed 5 bases at V and 4 bases at J, with 20 bases between. DNA of the CDR3: TGTGCCAGCAGTCCAGGAACCGGGCCTCGCGGCTATGGCTACACCTTC. This codes for CASSPGTGPRGYGYTF.

The sample holds a few counts of this clonotype. The chain employs TRBV10-3 and TRBJ2-7; D is unresolved. CDR3 length equals 14 residues. Germline V gene sequence: CDR1 ENHRY, CDR2 SYGVKD. With 6 bases removed from V and 2 bases from J, the gap between germline ends came to 14 bases. The CDR3: CAISRHPSPYEQYF. CDR3 nucleotides: TGTGCCATCAGCCGACACCCGTCCCCCTACGAGCAGTACTTC.